This TCR beta chain appears in the sequencing data of a study of tumor and adjacent non-tumor tissue in lung cancer. Study as a whole: Patients comprised eleven to twelve adenocarcinoma, 2 squamous cell carcinoma and 1 small cell lung cancer.

CDR3 length equals 12 residues. Germline CDR1 and CDR2: MNHEY and SVGEGT. Broader study findings: In normal lung, the top 100 clones were significantly more dominant than in tumor.

A modified ARM-PCR protocol with three rounds of nested PCR amplified TCRbeta. Each CDR3 protein is one row after TCRdb ran MiXCR on the multiplex PCR reads. The sample contains more than 85,000 distinct CDR3 sequences, under 65% of which appear only once. The template was RNA from unsorted bulk tissue. This non-tumor lung sample came from over 3 cm beyond the tumor edge. Comments on this clonotype: The antigen is unknown. At one end, the junction sequence differs from germline, possibly due to a read error.

This sequence originates from a man aged 60 to 69 with non-small cell lung cancer. Sequencing input: distant non-tumor lung tissue. The chain is built from TRBV6-2 or TRBV6-3 and TRBJ2-6; D call uncertain. In nucleotides, the CDR3 is TGTGTCAGCAGAACTGGGGCCAACGTCCTGACTTTC. This translates into CVSRTGANVLTF.